Listed below are T cell receptor beta chains from one sample, sequenced in a study of blood T cell repertoires in COVID-19. TCRdb's copy holds only in-frame clones and misses some; the assay was immunoSEQ multiplex PCR. This sample has approximately 25,000 clones, with around 92% found just once. Input material: peripheral blood. Receptor source: a man in his sixties or seventies with active COVID-19. CDR3s include the opening cysteine and the closing phenylalanine or tryptophan.

TRBV28	TRBJ2-7	CASTLGGARGSYEQYF
TRBV19	TRBJ1-6	CASSIDDRRNSPLHF
TRBV19	TRBJ2-3	CASRHRAAGAPDTQYF
TRBV7-3	TRBJ2-1	CASSAPSGSYNEQFF
TRBV7-9	TRBJ2-7	CASSPPRQIEQYF
TRBV7-8	TRBJ2-1	CASSLRRDFSYNEQFF
TRBV7-7	TRBJ2-5	CASSPSGSGETQYF
TRBV27	TRBJ2-1	CASSPYLYNEQFF
TRBV18	TRBJ2-7	CASSPPRDRIFHEQYF
TRBV18	TRBJ1-5	CASSLEQNQPQHF
TRBV28	TRBJ2-1	CASSVIAGGSYNEQFF
TRBV7-3	TRBJ2-3	CASSLTSGLGTDTQYF
TRBV25-1	TRBJ2-1	CASSGRPPYNEQFF
TRBV5-4	TRBJ2-7	CASSLDGGYEQYF
TRBV11-3	TRBJ2-1	CASSLDGTETYNEQFF
TRBV23-1	TRBJ2-3	CASSQLTGLDFPDTQYF
TRBV6-2/TRBV6-3	TRBJ2-1	CASSLVALTSNNEQFF
TRBV12-3/TRBV12-4	TRBJ2-5	CASTGAAQETQYF
TRBV7-2	TRBJ2-7	CASSLGTSGTYEQYF
TRBV5-6	TRBJ2-7	CASIRDRDPYEQYF
TRBV29-1	TRBJ2-3	CSVEMNEGTDTQYF
TRBV19	TRBJ2-7	CASSIRVKDEQYF
TRBV5-1	TRBJ2-3	CASSIGLGTDTQYF
TRBV6-2/TRBV6-3	TRBJ2-2	CASSSLGLGGGGELFF
TRBV6-5	TRBJ1-3	CASRRQTSSGNTIYF
TRBV13	TRBJ1-2	CASSLGPAGGGYGYTF
TRBV5-6	TRBJ1-5	CASSFTTNTGVWSNQPQHF